Below, 30 T cell receptor beta chains from the same sample are listed, as sequenced in a study of blood T cell repertoires in COVID-19. Some clones are missing from TCRdb's copy, which holds only in-frame ones; the method was immunoSEQ multiplex PCR. The profile shows about 64,000 clones, 75% to 90% of them singletons. The sequenced sample was peripheral blood. The receptors here all came from a human donor in a cohort sampled during active COVID-19.

This clone was seen at least ten times. This chain connects TRBV14 to TRBJ1-4, with D perhaps matching TRBD1 (6 bases). Trimming left V 4 bases short and J 12 bases short, with 12 bases between. CDR3 length equals 12 residues. CDR1 is SGHDN and CDR2 is FVKESK in the germline V gene. The CDR3, as DNA: TGTGCCAGCAGCCTGGGGGGGCAAGAACTGTTTTTT. Translated: CASSLGGQELFF.

The table lists this clone with a count of one. The chain recombines TRBV5-1 with TRBJ1-4; maybe TRBD1 (6 bases). Germline CDR1 and CDR2: SGHRS and YFSETQ. Trimming removed 0 bases at V and 7 bases at J, with 13 bases between. The CDR3 totals 15 residues. For the CDR3, the DNA is TGCGCCAGCAGCTTGGAAGGCAGGGGATCTGAAAAACTGTTTTTT. Translating gives CASSLEGRGSEKLFF.

This chain links TRBV19 with TRBJ1-2; tentatively, D is TRBD1 (5 bases). The germline CDR1 and CDR2 sequences are LNHDA and SQIVND (reference sequence). The CDR3 sequence is 16 residues long. Trimming took off 6 bases at V and 0 bases at J, with 17 bases between the two ends. DNA of the CDR3: TGTGCCAGTAGCCGGACGACGGGGGATACTAACTATGGCTACACCTTC. Amino acids: CASSRTTGDTNYGYTF.

The chain employs TRBV6-5 and TRBJ2-3, with 8 bases matching TRBD2. J was trimmed by 7 bases and V by 6 bases; bases with no gene match: 9. Germline V CDR1 and CDR2: MNHEY, SVGAGI. This CDR3 comprises 14 residues. The CDR3 coding sequence is TGTGCCAGCAGGAGCGGGGGTTCTCTAAATACGCAGTATTTT. Protein sequence: CASRSGGSLNTQYF.

V and J are TRBV19 and TRBJ2-7; 9 nucleotides agree with TRBD1. The CDR3 length is 13 residues. The germline gives CDR1 LNHDA, CDR2 SQIVND (reference sequence). V was pared by 3 bases and J by 4 bases, with 1 base of the junction left unmatched. The CDR3: CASSIGTGYEQYV. The CDR3 region has the DNA TGTGCCAGTAGTATTGGGACAGGGTACGAGCAGTACGTC.

The chain uses TRBV2 and TRBJ1-1; maybe TRBD1 (5 bases). The ends were cut back, 4 bases at V and 4 bases at J, with 10 bases in the middle. Germline CDR1 SNHLY, CDR2 FYNNEI. The CDR3 totals 13 residues. CDR3 in amino acids: CASSVGGGTEAFF. The DNA for the CDR3 is TGTGCCAGCAGTGTCGGGGGGGGCACTGAAGCTTTCTTT.

The chain employs TRBV28 and TRBJ1-2; D might be TRBD1 (5 bases). The CDR3 sequence is 15 residues long. Trimming cost V 4 bases and J 0 bases, with 12 bases left between them. Germline CDR1 MDHEN, CDR2 SYDVKM. The CDR3 nucleotides are TGTGCCAGCAGTTACCCGGGGGGGGCTAACTATGGCTACACCTTC. The encoded protein is CASSYPGGANYGYTF.

This chain joins TRBV5-6 and TRBJ2-2; weak D call: TRBD1 (6 bases). Germline CDR1 reads SGHDT; CDR2 reads YYEEEE. V lost 2 bases and J lost 4, with 18 bases in between. The CDR3 is 17 amino acids. The DNA of the CDR3 is TGTGCCAGCAGCTTTCTTTCCGGAGGACAGTTCACCGGGGAGCTGTTTTTT. This codes for CASSFLSGGQFTGELFF.

V and J are TRBV2 and TRBJ1-2, with TRBD1 matching 7 bases. From germline, CDR1 is SNHLY and CDR2 FYNNEI. Trimming took 7 bases from V and 6 from J; bases not matched to a gene: 5. CDR3 length: 12 residues. The CDR3 sequence is CASMPDRDGYTF. Written as DNA, the CDR3 is TGTGCCAGCATGCCAGACAGGGATGGCTACACCTTC.

The V call is TRBV6-6, the J call TRBJ2-3; possibly TRBD2 for D (5 bases). The CDR3 loop spans 13 amino acids. V gave up 8 bases and J gave up 2 bases, with 11 bases separating them. In germline, CDR1 is MNHNY, CDR2 SVGAGI (reference sequence). The CDR3 region is CASLPGDTDTQYF. DNA for the CDR3: TGTGCCAGCCTTCCCGGGGACACAGATACGCAGTATTTT.

The CDR3 bases are TGTGCCAGCAGCTTAACAGGGGGCGCAAAGGGAGCCGGGGAGCTGTTTTTT. Amino acid sequence: CASSLTGGAKGAGELFF. The chain joins TRBV5-8 to TRBJ2-2; 9 bases agree with TRBD1. The CDR3 length is 17 residues. In germline, CDR1 is SGHTS, CDR2 YDEGEE. The V gene end was trimmed by 2 bases and the J gene end by 6 bases; junction bases not matched to a gene: 11.

This rearrangement joins TRBV10-3 to TRBJ2-7; 7 nucleotides align to TRBD2. V was clipped by 11 bases and J by 0 bases; unmatched bases: 10. Germline V gene lookup returns CDR1 ENHRY and CDR2 SYGVKD. The CDR3 runs 14 residues. The CDR3 spells CASARLADSYEQYF. CDR3 DNA: TGTGCCTCAGCCAGGCTAGCGGACTCCTACGAGCAGTACTTC.

In its sample, this clone was seen once. The chain has TRBV6-5 and TRBJ2-7; 12 bases fit TRBD1. Germline trimming cut 6 bases from V and 6 bases from J; bases unmatched to any gene: 6. Germline loops: CDR1 MNHEY, CDR2 SVGAGI. The CDR3 runs to 14 residues. The CDR3 DNA is TGTGCCAGCAGCCAAGGGACAGGGGGCCGCGAGCAGTACGTC. Amino acids: CASSQGTGGREQYV.

J is TRBJ2-5 and V is TRBV28, with 7 bases matching TRBD2. Germline loops: CDR1 MDHEN, CDR2 SYDVKM. V lost 4 bases and J lost 7; bases outside the gene matches: 9. The CDR3 runs to 14 residues. The CDR3 coding sequence is TGTGCCAGCAGTTATCGCGGGGGAATGGGGACCCAGTACTTC. Its translation: CASSYRGGMGTQYF.

The chain couples TRBV7-8 to TRBJ2-2; TRBD1 aligns across 7 bases. The V segment lost 1 base and the J segment 1 base; nucleotides outside the gene matches: 3. The germline CDR1 and CDR2 sequences are SGHVS and FQNEAQ. The CDR3 is made up of 16 amino acids. CDR3 coding DNA: TGTGCCAGCAGCTTAGATTGGACAGGGAACACCGGGGAGCTGTTTTTT. This encodes CASSLDWTGNTGELFF.

The DNA of the CDR3 is TGTGCCAGCAGTGGGGTCAGGGTGAACACTGAAGCTTTCTTT. It encodes CASSGVRVNTEAFF. This chain links TRBV2 with TRBJ1-1; TRBD1 is a possible D gene (5 bases). V lost 4 bases to trimming and J lost 0 bases, with 9 bases between them. Per the germline V gene, CDR1 is SNHLY and CDR2 is FYNNEI. The CDR3 sequence is 14 residues long.

The rearrangement joins TRBV5-4 to TRBJ2-1; D is uncertain. Germline CDR1 is SGHNT and CDR2 is YYREEE (reference sequence). This CDR3 is built from 15 residues. Trimming pared 5 bases from V and 1 base from J, leaving 13 bases between. The CDR3 DNA follows: TGTGCCAGCAGGACGACACCCTTTTCCTACAATGAGCAGTTCTTC. Protein sequence: CASRTTPFSYNEQFF. The full variable domain, its missing parts supplied by reference TRBV5-4 and TRBJ2-1, is ETGVTQSPTHLIKTRGQQVTLRCSSQSGHNTVSWYQQALGQGPQFIFQYYREEENGRGNFPPRFSGLQFPNYSSELNVNALELDDSALYLCASRTTPFSYNEQFFGPGTRLTVL.

The genes are TRBV3-1 (or the pseudogene TRBV3-2) and TRBJ2-3; D is unclear. Germline CDR1 and CDR2: LGHDT and YNNKEL (reference sequence). Trimming shortened V by 4 bases and J by 0 bases, and 2 bases separated the two germline ends. The CDR3 loop spans 12 amino acids. This chain's CDR3 is CASSPSTDTQYF. DNA of the CDR3: TGTGCCAGCAGCCCTAGCACAGATACGCAGTATTTT.

The chain joins TRBV6-1 to TRBJ1-3; D unresolved. The germline CDR1 and CDR2 sequences are MNHNS and SASEGT. This CDR3 region has 15 residues. Trimming left V 1 base short and J 4 bases short, with 11 bases between. CDR3 nucleotides: TGTGCCAGCAGTGAAGGGTTGGCAAACGGAAACACCATATATTTT. Protein product: CASSEGLANGNTIYF.

This CDR3 is CASSQPIGTGEDYAFF. CDR3 nucleotides: TGTGCCAGCAGCCAACCAATCGGGACAGGGGAGGATTACGCTTTCTTT. The chain has TRBV4-2 and TRBJ1-1; 10 bases are a match to TRBD1. Per the germline V gene, CDR1 is LGHNA and CDR2 is YNFKEQ. This CDR3 region has 16 residues. The V gene end was trimmed by 2 bases and the J gene end by 11 bases; junction bases not matched to a gene: 14.

The chain couples TRBV6-5 to TRBJ1-3, with D hard to call. CDR3 size: 14 residues. Looked up from germline, CDR1 is MNHEY and CDR2 is SVGAGI. Trimming pared 6 bases from V and 0 bases from J, leaving 9 bases between. DNA for the CDR3: TGTGCCAGCAGCTTCAGTGACTCTGGAAACACCATATATTTT. It translates to CASSFSDSGNTIYF.

The rearrangement links TRBV7-2 to TRBJ1-2, with TRBD1 matching over 7 bases. The junction had 6 bases not matched to a gene; V was cut back by 1 base and J by 4 bases. CDR1 SGHTA and CDR2 FQGNSA come from the germline V gene. The CDR3 totals 15 residues. The DNA of the CDR3 is TGTGCCAGCAGCTTAGTTGCGACAGGGCTCTATGGCTACACCTTC. Translating gives CASSLVATGLYGYTF. Using reference TRBV7-2 and TRBJ1-2 for the parts outside the CDR3, the full variable domain is GAGVSQSPSNKVTEKGKDVELRCDPISGHTALYWYRQSLGQGLEFLIYFQGNSAPDKSGLPSDRFSAERTGGSVSTLTIQRTQQEDSAVYLCASSLVATGLYGYTFGSGTRLTVV.

This chain links TRBV30 with TRBJ1-3, with no clear D. Germline V lookup: CDR1 GTSNPN, CDR2 SVGIG (reference sequence). V lost 0 bases, J lost 0 bases, and 6 bases lay in between. The CDR3 runs to 14 residues. The CDR3 DNA sequence: TGTGCCTGGAGTGTAACGGGCTCTGGAAACACCATATATTTT. Protein sequence: CAWSVTGSGNTIYF.

V gene TRBV7-9 combines with J gene TRBJ2-7; 8 positions match TRBD2. Germline lookup yields CDR1 SEHNR and CDR2 FQNEAQ (reference sequence). Trimming took 1 base from V and 7 from J; bases not matched to a gene: 9. This CDR3 is 15 amino acids long. Here the CDR3 reads CASSLVGAGEREQYF. The CDR3 bases are TGTGCCAGCAGCTTAGTCGGAGCGGGGGAACGGGAGCAGTACTTC. Full variable domain (outside the CDR3, taken from reference TRBV7-9 and TRBJ2-7): DTGVSQNPRHKITKRGQNVTFRCDPISEHNRLYWYRQTLGQGPEFLTYFQNEAQLEKSRLLSDRFSAERPKGSFSTLEIQRTEQGDSAMYLCASSLVGAGEREQYFGPGTRLTVT.

The chain employs TRBV27 and TRBJ2-7; a possible D gene is TRBD2 (5 bases). The CDR3 spans 14 residues. V lost 5 bases and J lost 6, with 17 bases in between. CDR1 MNHEY and CDR2 SMNVEV come from the germline V gene (reference sequence). CDR3 loop: CASSTALSRGEQYV. The CDR3 DNA is TGTGCCAGCAGTACCGCATTGTCCCGGGGCGAGCAGTACGTC.

This clone appeared a single time. The chain is built from TRBV7-2 and TRBJ1-2; D remains unclear. CDR1 is SGHTA and CDR2 is FQGNSA in the germline V gene. Trimming shortened V by 5 bases and J by 1 base, and 14 bases separated the two germline ends. This CDR3 has 15 amino acids. The CDR3 DNA is TGTGCCAGCAGCCCTCGGAGGGCCTTTAACTATGGCTACACCTTC. This codes for CASSPRRAFNYGYTF.

The table lists this clone with a few counts. V and J are TRBV2 and TRBJ1-2; 9 bases match TRBD1. CDR1 is SNHLY, CDR2 FYNNEI, per germline. The CDR3 runs to 13 residues. V was pared by 5 bases and J by 5 bases, with 3 bases of the junction left unmatched. The CDR3 DNA is TGTGCCAGCAGTTACAGGGGGCAATATGGCTACACCTTC. It specifies CASSYRGQYGYTF.

This chain links TRBV29-1 with TRBJ1-1; 7 bases fit TRBD1. The germline V gene encodes CDR1 SQVTM and CDR2 ANQGSEA. V shed 4 bases, J shed 4 bases, and the junction held 9 bases outside the gene matches. The CDR3 spans 14 residues. This CDR3 is CSVVSRGGGTEAFF. The CDR3 DNA sequence: TGCAGCGTTGTATCGAGAGGGGGCGGCACTGAAGCTTTCTTT. Full variable domain (outside the CDR3, taken from reference TRBV29-1 and TRBJ1-1): SAVISQKPSRDICQRGTSLTIQCQVDSQVTMMFWYRQQPGQSLTLIATANQGSEATYESGFVIDKFPISRPNLTFSTLTVSNMSPEDSSIYLCSVVSRGGGTEAFFGQGTRLTVV.

The genes are TRBV11-1 and TRBJ1-1; D ambiguous. Germline CDR1 and CDR2: SGHAT and FQDESV (reference sequence). CDR3 length: 15 residues. V lost 1 base and J 3 bases, leaving 12 bases between the germline ends. DNA of the CDR3: TGTGCCAGCAGCTTAGATCCCGGCGGTGACACTGAAGCTTTCTTT. It is translated as CASSLDPGGDTEAFF.

The rearrangement joins TRBV7-6 to TRBJ2-3; TRBD2 aligns across 11 bases. Trimming took 0 bases from V and 7 from J; bases not matched to a gene: 3. The CDR3 is 15 residues long. Germline loops: CDR1 SGHVS, CDR2 FNYEAQ. This chain's CDR3 is CASSLASGGANTQYF. The CDR3 DNA sequence: TGTGCCAGCAGCTTAGCTAGCGGGGGGGCAAATACGCAGTATTTT.